The next 21 T cell receptor beta chains were all read from a single sample in a study of T cells after posttransplantation cyclophosphamide. Libraries were prepared by immunoSEQ multiplex PCR; TCRdb keeps only in-frame clonotypes and omits some of them. Singletons are absent from the sample, which has about 37,000 clones. The sequenced sample was PBMCs. These receptors all stem from a man aged 25-40 years in good health and a related stem cell transplant donor.

The table lists this clone with many counts. The chain employs TRBV19 and TRBJ2-3; either TRBD1 or TRBD2 may fit D (6 bases each). The CDR3 runs 15 residues. V lost 5 bases, J lost 0 bases, and 12 bases lay in between. Germline lookup yields CDR1 LNHDA and CDR2 SQIVND (reference sequence). In nucleotides, the CDR3 is TGTGCCAGTAGTTGGGCGGGACAAAGCACAGATACGCAGTATTTT. This encodes CASSWAGQSTDTQYF.

This clone was counted many times. The genes are TRBV10-3 and TRBJ1-1; 7 bases are a match to TRBD1. The CDR3 length is 14 residues. Looked up from germline, CDR1 is ENHRY and CDR2 is SYGVKD. The V and J ends lost 4 bases and 1 base, in that order; junction bases with no gene match: 3. CDR3 in amino acids: CAISAGTANTEAFF. CDR3 bases: TGTGCCATCAGTGCCGGGACAGCGAACACTGAAGCTTTCTTT.

This clone was observed at least ten times. This chain links TRBV5-1 with TRBJ1-1; D possibly corresponds to TRBD1 (5 bases). V was trimmed by 1 base and J by 0 bases, leaving 7 bases between them. The CDR3 sequence is 14 residues long. Germline V gives CDR1 SGHRS, CDR2 YFSETQ. CDR3 sequence: CASSLQGMNTEAFF. The CDR3 nucleotides read TGCGCCAGCAGCTTGCAGGGCATGAACACTGAAGCTTTCTTT.

The chain recombines TRBV20-1 with TRBJ2-5; no clear D. V lost 3 bases and J 1 base, leaving 3 bases between the germline ends. Germline-derived CDR1 and CDR2 are DFQATT and SNEGSKA (reference sequence). The CDR3 extends over 11 amino acids. Here the CDR3 reads CSASGQETQYF. CDR3 in DNA: TGCAGTGCTAGCGGCCAAGAGACCCAGTACTTC.

The genes are TRBV7-2 and TRBJ1-1, with D possibly matching TRBD1 (5 bases). The V end lost 1 base, the J end lost 3 bases, and 12 bases lay between the germline ends. The CDR3 spans 15 residues. Germline-derived CDR1 and CDR2 are SGHTA and FQGNSA. The CDR3 sequence: CASSLVQTGDTEAFF. CDR3 DNA: TGTGCCAGCAGCTTAGTCCAGACGGGGGACACTGAAGCTTTCTTT.

In this sample, this clone turned up many times. The chain combines TRBV4-2 with TRBJ2-7; TRBD1 matches 8 bases. CDR3 size: 15 residues. Per the germline V gene, CDR1 is LGHNA and CDR2 is YNFKEQ. Losses at the gene ends were 5 bases for V and 0 bases for J; bases not matched to a gene: 6. The CDR3 region has the DNA TGTGCCAGCAGCTCTGAGGGACAGGCCTCCTACGAGCAGTACTTC. This gives the protein CASSSEGQASYEQYF.

This clone was observed many times. The rearrangement joins TRBV4-2 to TRBJ2-7, with 10 bases identical to TRBD2. Germline assignment: CDR1 LGHNA and CDR2 YNFKEQ. After removal of 5 bases from V and 5 bases from J, the junction contained 9 bases not matched to a gene. The CDR3 covers 15 residues. The CDR3 nucleotides read TGTGCCAGCAGCTTCGCCGGGACTAGCGATGACGAGCAGTACTTC. Amino acids: CASSFAGTSDDEQYF.

This clone was picked up many times. V usage is TRBV6-1 and J usage is TRBJ2-7; 8 bases align to TRBD1. This CDR3 contains 15 residues. V lost 3 bases and J lost 3; bases outside the gene matches: 7. Per germline, CDR1 MNHNS and CDR2 SASEGT. The CDR3 is CASSETGEGGYEQYF. In DNA form, the CDR3 reads TGTGCCAGCAGTGAGACAGGGGAAGGGGGCTACGAGCAGTACTTC.

This clone has a count of ten or more. This chain links TRBV11-2 with TRBJ2-7, with 12 bases identical to TRBD2. CDR1 SGHAT and CDR2 FQNNGV come from the germline V gene. The V gene end was trimmed by 3 bases and the J gene end by 0 bases; junction bases not matched to a gene: 9. This CDR3 has 18 residues. Here the CDR3 reads CASSLGTSGFSYSYEQYF. In DNA, the CDR3 is TGTGCCAGCAGCTTGGGGACTAGCGGGTTCTCCTACTCCTACGAGCAGTACTTC.

The table lists this clone with many counts. CDR3 DNA sequence: TGTGCCAGCAGCGTAGGGACAAGTGGCAATCAGCCCCAGCATTTT. Translation: CASSVGTSGNQPQHF. The V and J genes are TRBV9 and TRBJ1-5; a weak D match, TRBD1 (5 bases). CDR3 length equals 15 residues. V was cut by 0 bases and J by 2 bases, with 9 bases left in between. Germline CDR1 is SGDLS and CDR2 is YYNGEE.

The chain carries TRBV9 and TRBJ2-1; possible D gene TRBD2, 7 bases. The ends were cut back, 0 bases at V and 0 bases at J, with 16 bases in the middle. This CDR3 has 18 residues. Germline CDR1 SGDLS, CDR2 YYNGEE. CDR3: CASSVEGGGYRSYNEQFF. CDR3 coding DNA: TGTGCCAGCAGCGTAGAGGGGGGGGGCTACCGCTCCTACAATGAGCAGTTCTTC.

The table lists this clone with many counts. V is TRBV27 and J is TRBJ1-5; 10 bases are a match to TRBD1. J was trimmed by 3 bases and V by 1 base; bases with no gene match: 6. The germline V gene has CDR1 MNHEY and CDR2 SMNVEV (reference sequence). The CDR3 covers 17 residues. The CDR3 DNA reads as TGTGCCAGCAGTTTATTCTCCGGGACAGGGGCCAATCAGCCCCAGCATTTT. Translating it yields CASSLFSGTGANQPQHF.

This clone occurred many times. V is TRBV12-3 or TRBV12-4 and J is TRBJ2-3; 12 positions agree with TRBD2. The CDR3 extends over 16 amino acids. V gave up 5 bases and J gave up 2 bases; unmatched junction bases: 5. The CDR3 protein is CASSRLAGVVTDTQYF. The CDR3 DNA sequence: TGTGCCAGCAGTCGACTAGCGGGGGTCGTCACAGATACGCAGTATTTT.

This clone was seen many times. V gene TRBV4-1 combines with J gene TRBJ1-5, with 7 bases identical to TRBD1. The CDR3 has 13 residues. V lost 8 bases to trimming and J lost 4 bases; unmatched junction nucleotides: 5. The germline gives CDR1 MGHRA, CDR2 YSYEKL. CDR3 sequence (DNA): TGCGCCAGCGGAGAGACAGGGAATCAGCCCCAGCATTTT. It translates to CASGETGNQPQHF.

This clone was counted many times. The J gene is TRBJ2-1, the V gene TRBV2; D call uncertain. Germline V CDR1 and CDR2: SNHLY, FYNNEI. This CDR3 comprises 11 residues. V shed 0 bases and J shed 15 bases, with 9 bases lying between them. CDR3 protein: CASSEAFLPFF. In DNA, the CDR3 is TGTGCCAGCAGTGAAGCCTTTCTCCCGTTCTTC.

The table lists this clone with many counts. V gene TRBV24-1 combines with J gene TRBJ2-1; 10 positions agree with TRBD1. This CDR3 has 16 amino acids. The V segment lost 0 bases and the J segment 2 bases; nucleotides outside the gene matches: 0. Germline CDR1 reads KGHDR; CDR2 reads SFDVKD. CDR3 bases: TGTGCCACCAGTGATTTGGGACAGGGGGCCTACAATGAGCAGTTCTTC. This sequence encodes CATSDLGQGAYNEQFF.

This clone appeared many times. J is TRBJ2-7 and V is TRBV5-1; TRBD1 might be the D (5 bases). Deletions cut 2 bases from V and 0 bases from J, with 15 bases between. Germline loops: CDR1 SGHRS, CDR2 YFSETQ. The CDR3 is made up of 16 amino acids. In nucleotides, the CDR3 is TGCGCCAGCAGCTTAGATGGGGCTTCTAGCTCCTACGAGCAGTACTTC. Its translation: CASSLDGASSSYEQYF.

This clone was counted ten times or more. V is TRBV6-1 and J is TRBJ1-2; D is ambiguous. Germline V CDR1 and CDR2: MNHNS, SASEGT. The V gene lost 2 bases and the J gene lost 8 bases, with 6 bases spanning the gap. CDR3 length: 11 amino acids. CDR3 protein: CASSEIEGYTF. In DNA, the CDR3 is TGTGCCAGCAGTGAAATAGAGGGCTACACCTTC.

This clone was recorded at least ten times. The V and J genes are TRBV7-3 and TRBJ1-2; maybe TRBD1 (6 bases). Germline V gives CDR1 SGHTA, CDR2 FQGTGA. The V and J ends lost 2 bases and 8 bases respectively, with 15 bases between them. The CDR3 has 14 amino acids. The CDR3 DNA reads as TGTGCCAGCAGCTTACTCGGCCAGGGGAAGGGCTACACCTTC. Residues: CASSLLGQGKGYTF.

The CDR3 nucleotides read TGTGCCAGCAGCGGAGGCGGGGGTGACACAGATACGCAGTATTTT. The encoded protein is CASSGGGGDTDTQYF. The chain joins TRBV9 to TRBJ2-3, with 7 bases identical to TRBD2. Germline-derived CDR1 and CDR2 are SGDLS and YYNGEE. V was pared by 3 bases and J by 2 bases, with 6 bases of the junction left unmatched. CDR3 length: 15 residues.

This clone was found a few times. This CDR3 reads CASSLNGGASEQYF. CDR3 nucleotides: TGTGCCAGCAGTTTAAACGGTGGAGCGTCGGAGCAGTACTTC. The chain joins TRBV28 to TRBJ2-7; D not resolved. This CDR3 contains 14 residues. CDR1 MDHEN and CDR2 SYDVKM come from the germline V gene. V was shortened by 2 bases and J by 7 bases, with 15 bases between the two germline ends.